This T cell receptor beta chain was sequenced in a study of shared clonotypes between healthy human individuals. The assay was immunoSEQ multiplex PCR, and TCRdb's table has in-frame clones only and misses some. Among a few million clones listed, approximately 93% were seen once. Points from the study as a whole: Sequencing depth was expected to influence donor clonotype sharing. The generation probabilities recorded for non-shared clonotypes fell below those of clonotypes shared by all four donors.

Of note for this clone: The target antigen is unknown.

This receptor was obtained from a man aged 18 to 29 in good health. Some clones in this sample may be carry-over from other donors' samples. The sequenced sample was naive CD4+ T cells from PBMCs. Subset indicated: CD45RA+ positively selected.

CDR3 nucleotide sequence: TGTGCCAGCGGGGCCCGCACAGATACGCAGTATTTT. This gives the protein CASGARTDTQYF. This rearrangement joins TRBV2 to TRBJ2-3; a weak D match, TRBD1 (5 bases). The CDR3 is 12 amino acids. V was clipped by 8 bases and J by 1 base, with 7 bases between them. Germline V gives CDR1 SNHLY, CDR2 FYNNEI.